This entry lists 24 T cell receptor beta chains sequenced from one sample in a study of blood T cell repertoires in COVID-19 (dated by TCRdb to the early 2020s). Library generation was performed with the immunoSEQ multiplex PCR assay. Sourced from immuneACCESS, this table was stored by TCRdb with only in-frame sequences that have V and J called. A share of the clones is absent; for the studies checked, an unresolved V gene accounts for under half, and the remainder has no known explanation. In this sample the table shows over 300,000 clones, approximately 90% of which occur a single time. The ten largest account for around 9.5% of the sample. Sequencing input: PBMCs or T cells enriched from blood (not recorded which). Receptors were obtained from a woman aged 40 to 50 who had recovered from COVID-19.

The V call is TRBV7-2, the J call TRBJ2-5, with D unclear. CDR3 length equals 13 residues. Germline CDR1 reads SGHTA; CDR2 reads FQGNSA. Trimming stripped 5 bases from V and 1 base from J, with 8 bases between. CDR3 DNA: TGTGCCAGCAGCCCACGGAGCCAAGAGACCCAGTACTTC. Its translation is CASSPRSQETQYF.

J is TRBJ1-3 and V is TRBV9, with 11 nucleotides matching TRBD1. The CDR3 has 15 residues. Germline V gene lookup returns CDR1 SGDLS and CDR2 YYNGEE. V shed 6 bases and J 4 bases; nucleotides not matched to a gene: 6. The CDR3 region has the DNA TGTGCCAGCAACCCGGGACAGGGGGTCGGAAACACCATATATTTT. Translating gives CASNPGQGVGNTIYF.

V and J are TRBV6-5 and TRBJ1-6, with TRBD1 matching 9 bases. Per the germline V gene, CDR1 is MNHEY and CDR2 is SVGAGI. The CDR3 is made up of 16 amino acids. J was trimmed by 8 bases and V by 3 bases; bases with no gene match: 8. The CDR3 region has the DNA TGTGCCAGCAGTTATTCCCGGGACAGGGTGGATTCACCCCTCCACTTT. This codes for CASSYSRDRVDSPLHF.

This clone was counted between two and nine times. The chain couples TRBV11-2 to TRBJ2-7; perhaps TRBD1 as D (7 bases). CDR1 and CDR2 (germline): SGHAT, FQNNGV. This CDR3 has 16 amino acids. V lost 5 bases and J 6 bases, leaving 23 bases between the germline ends. The CDR3 nucleotides read TGTGCCAGCAGCCCAATCCGTGGTACAGGGGAGGTCGAGCAGTACTTC. Residues: CASSPIRGTGEVEQYF.

About this clone itself: The sample carries other DNA sequences with the same CDR3. This CDR3 reads CASSPAANYGYTF. The CDR3 bases are TGTGCCAGCTCACCGGCAGCTAACTATGGCTACACCTTC. The V gene is TRBV18, the J gene TRBJ1-2; D not certain. This CDR3 region has 13 residues. The germline V and J ends were trimmed by 3 bases and 0 bases, with 5 bases remaining between them. Germline lookup yields CDR1 KGHSH and CDR2 LQKENI.

The J gene is TRBJ1-2, the V gene TRBV21-1; the table names TRBD1, a call not compared with the DNA. TRBV21-1 constitutes a pseudogene. The CDR3 sequence is 18 residues long. The CDR3 loop is CASSKESRGRQANYGYTF. The CDR3 DNA follows: TGTGCCAGCAGCAAAGAGTCCAGGGGGCGTCAGGCTAACTATGGCTACACCTTC.

In its sample, this clone was seen a few times. The chain couples TRBV29-1 to TRBJ1-2; 9 bases line up with TRBD1. Losses at the gene ends were 6 bases for V and 3 bases for J; bases not matched to a gene: 5. Germline values: CDR1 SQVTM, CDR2 ANQGSEA. This CDR3 is 13 amino acids long. The CDR3, as DNA: TGCAGCGTGGGGGACAGGGATGACTATGGCTACACCTTC. It specifies CSVGDRDDYGYTF.

The chain carries TRBV5-4 and TRBJ2-3, with D possibly TRBD2 on 6 matching bases. Germline V gene data show CDR1 as SGHNT and CDR2 as YYREEE (reference sequence). The length of the CDR3 is 15 residues. V lost 10 bases and J 4 bases, leaving 22 bases between the germline ends. The CDR3, as DNA: TGTGCCGGAGGGCGGGGATTGTCGGCCGCAGATACGCAGTATTTT. Its protein is CAGGRGLSAADTQYF.

The rearrangement uses TRBV19 and TRBJ2-1; a weak D match, TRBD2 (6 bases). This CDR3 is built from 15 residues. V dropped 3 bases and J dropped 3 bases, with 12 bases sitting between them. Germline V CDR1 and CDR2: LNHDA, SQIVND (reference sequence). CDR3 sequence (DNA): TGTGCCAGTAGTATGAGGCGGGAAATCTACAATGAGCAGTTCTTC. Translation gives CASSMRREIYNEQFF.

The genes are TRBV29-1 and TRBJ1-2; D is uncertain. CDR3 size: 11 residues. CDR1 is SQVTM and CDR2 is ANQGSEA in the germline V gene. With 7 bases removed from V and 7 bases from J, the gap between germline ends came to 13 bases. CDR3 DNA sequence: TGCAGCGCTCCAAAGGCGGGTGGCTACACCTTC. Its translation is CSAPKAGGYTF.

The rearrangement uses TRBV28 and TRBJ1-3; 7 bases match TRBD1. J gave up 0 bases and V 5 bases, and 4 bases lay outside the gene matches. This CDR3 comprises 15 residues. Germline CDR1 MDHEN, CDR2 SYDVKM. CDR3 sequence: CASSPGQVSGNTIYF. DNA of the CDR3: TGTGCCAGCAGTCCCGGACAGGTCTCTGGAAACACCATATATTTT.

The chain uses TRBV12-3 or TRBV12-4 and TRBJ2-1; D may be TRBD2 (7 bases). This CDR3 is built from 13 residues. V shed 5 bases and J shed 7 bases, with 12 bases lying between them. The DNA of the CDR3 is TGTGCCAGCAGTCGGGGGAGGGGGAATGAGCAGTTCTTC. Translated, it gives CASSRGRGNEQFF.

The chain couples TRBV11-3 to TRBJ1-4; TRBD1 might be the D (5 bases). The CDR3 totals 14 residues. The germline V gene encodes CDR1 SGHNT and CDR2 YENEEA. Trimming cost V 5 bases and J 3 bases, with 10 bases left between them. CDR3 bases: TGTGCCAGCAGCCCGGGGGGGGCTAATGAAAAACTGTTTTTT. It translates to CASSPGGANEKLFF.

The table lists this clone with a few counts. V gene TRBV7-9 combines with J gene TRBJ2-3; TRBD2 matches 8 bases. Germline V gives CDR1 SEHNR, CDR2 FQNEAQ (reference sequence). Trimming removed 3 bases from V and 2 bases from J; junction bases left unmatched: 4. This CDR3 region has 15 residues. The CDR3 nucleotides are TGTGCCAGCAGCTTGTCGGGGGGGAACACAGATACGCAGTATTTT. Protein sequence: CASSLSGGNTDTQYF.

This clone has a handful of counts. This chain connects TRBV5-1 to TRBJ2-7, with a tentative D call TRBD2 (7 bases). The CDR3 spans 14 residues. Germline CDR1 is SGHRS and CDR2 is YFSETQ. The germline V and J ends were trimmed by 4 bases and 5 bases, with 16 bases remaining between them. The CDR3 region is CASSLDGGLDEQYF. The CDR3 bases are TGCGCCAGCAGCCTGGACGGGGGGCTGGACGAGCAGTACTTC. Using reference TRBV5-1 and TRBJ2-7 for the parts outside the CDR3, the full variable domain is KAGVTQTPRYLIKTRGQQVTLSCSPISGHRSVSWYQQTPGQGLQFLFEYFSETQRNKGNFPGRFSGRQFSNSRSEMNVSTLELGDSALYLCASSLDGGLDEQYFGPGTRLTVT.

The table lists this clone with a few counts. The genes are TRBV18 and TRBJ1-1; D is unresolved. Trimming removed 1 base at V and 4 bases at J, with 7 bases between. CDR3 length: 13 residues. The germline gives CDR1 KGHSH, CDR2 LQKENI. CDR3 DNA: TGTGCCAGCTCACCACTGGAGGGCACTGAAGCTTTCTTT. Encoded protein: CASSPLEGTEAFF.

The chain uses TRBV7-3 and TRBJ2-1; 10 bases match TRBD2. Germline V gives CDR1 SGHTA, CDR2 FQGTGA. The CDR3 covers 15 residues. Trimming took 4 bases from V and 6 from J; bases not matched to a gene: 6. The CDR3, as DNA: TGTGCCAGCAGCTCCTTAGCGGGGGGTGGCAATGAGCAGTTCTTC. As protein: CASSSLAGGGNEQFF.

The chain couples TRBV5-1 to TRBJ2-3, with 10 positions matching TRBD1. Trimming at V came to 4 bases and at J to 1 base, leaving 3 bases not matched to a gene. The CDR3 is 15 amino acids. The V gene's germline CDR1 is SGHRS and CDR2 YFSETQ. DNA of the CDR3: TGCGCCAGCAGCCGGGACAGGGGTGGCACAGATACGCAGTATTTT. The encoded protein is CASSRDRGGTDTQYF.

This clone was recorded only once. This chain uses TRBV27 with TRBJ2-1; the match to TRBD2 covers 11 bases. The CDR3 has 14 amino acids. The V gene's germline CDR1 is MNHEY and CDR2 SMNVEV (reference sequence). J gave up 6 bases and V 5 bases, and 3 bases lay outside the gene matches. CDR3 sequence (DNA): TGTGCCAGCAGTCCGGGACTAGCGGCCAATGAGCAGTTCTTC. Its protein product is CASSPGLAANEQFF.

The V and J genes are TRBV5-1 and TRBJ1-5; 9 nucleotides agree with TRBD1. This CDR3 region has 17 residues. CDR1 and CDR2 (germline): SGHRS, YFSETQ. J lost 4 bases, V lost 0 bases, and 8 bases had no gene match. Here the CDR3 reads CASSLVGQGPLNQPQHF. CDR3 in DNA: TGCGCCAGCAGCTTGGTGGGACAGGGACCACTAAATCAGCCCCAGCATTTT.

This sequence joins TRBV12-2 and TRBJ2-7; TRBD2 was called by the table and not checked on the DNA. TRBV12-2 is a recognized pseudogene. The length of the CDR3 is 15 residues. The CDR3 reads CASRFKTSGTYEQYF. The CDR3, as DNA: TGTGCAAGTCGCTTTAAGACTAGCGGGACCTACGAGCAGTACTTC.

This chain connects TRBV29-1 to TRBJ1-2, with a tentative D call TRBD1 (6 bases). Deletions cut 4 bases from V and 0 bases from J, with 12 bases between. The CDR3 is 14 amino acids. In germline, CDR1 is SQVTM, CDR2 ANQGSEA. CDR3 in amino acids: CSVGGGMANYGYTF. The DNA of the CDR3 is TGCAGCGTTGGGGGGGGCATGGCTAACTATGGCTACACCTTC.

The chain combines TRBV5-6 with TRBJ1-1; TRBD1 aligns across 12 bases. The CDR3 covers 15 residues. Germline CDR1 reads SGHDT; CDR2 reads YYEEEE. V shed 4 bases, J shed 4 bases, and the junction held 5 bases outside the gene matches. CDR3 protein: CASSPGQGAPTEAFF. The CDR3 nucleotides read TGTGCCAGCAGCCCGGGACAGGGGGCGCCCACTGAAGCTTTCTTT.

The V call is TRBV3-1 (or the pseudogene TRBV3-2), the J call TRBJ1-6; D ambiguous. V lost 1 base to trimming and J lost 1 base, with 8 bases between them. Germline V CDR1 and CDR2: LGHDT, YNNKEL (reference sequence). The length of the CDR3 is 16 residues. CDR3 nucleotides: TGTGCCAGCAGCCAAGTCCCCAGATCCTATAATTCACCCCTCCACTTT. This sequence encodes CASSQVPRSYNSPLHF.